One TCR beta chain is described in this entry. The target antigen is unknown. TCRdb's copy holds only in-frame clones and misses some; the assay was immunoSEQ multiplex PCR. The top ten hold 0.5% to 0.55% of the sample, which has some 99,000 clones, around 88% seen once. The data stem from a study of OX40 agonist ivuxolimab in advanced cancers. Overall study: Previous treatment with anti-PD-1, anti-PD-L1 or anti-CTLA-4 therapy was allowed; more than 35% had received some.

V gave up 6 bases and J gave up 4 bases; unmatched junction bases: 16. The CDR3 has 18 residues. Germline V CDR1 and CDR2: SNHLY, FYNNEI. Study-level results: Low clonal expansion, among the lowest seen, marked partial responders at 0.1-3.0 mg/kg. CD4+ and CD8+ blood T cells expanded clonally by week 6 at 0.1 to 3.0 mg/kg. Antigen targets of the expanded peripheral T cells went undetermined.

The chain combines TRBV2 with TRBJ2-7; 12 positions match TRBD1. This TCR was recovered from an adult with an advanced solid tumor such as melanoma, head and neck, liver or kidney cancer. Sample: CD4+ or CD8+ T cells sorted from blood, taken in a trial of the OX40 agonist ivuxolimab. The DNA of the CDR3 is TGTGCCAGCAGAACTGGGACAGGGGGCGGCATATATTGGTACGAGCAGTACTTC. Amino acids: CASRTGTGGGIYWYEQYF.